These 24 T cell receptor beta chains came from one sample sequenced in a study of blood T cell repertoires in COVID-19. Method: immunoSEQ multiplex PCR; TCRdb's copy keeps in-frame clones and lacks some. The sample lists about 150,000 clones, about nine tenths seen once, with more than 3.5% in the top ten. The sample was PBMCs or T cells enriched from blood (not recorded which). The receptors were sampled from a man aged 45-65 years who had recovered from COVID-19.

The chain employs TRBV3-1 (or the pseudogene TRBV3-2) and TRBJ2-3, with TRBD2 as a possible D gene (5 bases). CDR3 length: 16 residues. Germline V CDR1 and CDR2: LGHDT, YNNKEL (reference sequence). The V end was cut by 0 bases, the J end by 6 bases, with 16 bases between. CDR3 bases: TGTGCCAGCAGCCAAGATGCTAGCCATGGGGTTGATACGCAGTATTTT. Translating it yields CASSQDASHGVDTQYF.

The chain is built from TRBV21-1 and TRBJ2-2; no check of the table's D call, TRBD1, against the DNA was made. TRBV21-1 is marked as a pseudogene. The CDR3 length is 14 residues. This CDR3 reads CASTMTGRPGELFF. The CDR3 bases are TGTGCCAGCACCATGACAGGGCGTCCCGGGGAGCTGTTTTTT.

This sequence joins TRBV6-4 and TRBJ1-2; 8 bases align to TRBD1. The CDR3 runs 17 residues. Unmatched junction bases numbered 9, after V lost 3 bases and J lost 0 bases. The germline gives CDR1 MRHNA, CDR2 SNTAGT. The DNA for the CDR3 is TGTGCCAGCAGTGAAAGAGGACAGGGAAAAGCTAACTATGGCTACACCTTC. Its protein product is CASSERGQGKANYGYTF.

V is TRBV6-5 and J is TRBJ2-7; TRBD2 might be the D (6 bases). V gave up 2 bases and J gave up 3 bases, with 11 bases separating them. Germline V gives CDR1 MNHEY, CDR2 SVGAGI. This CDR3 is 14 amino acids long. The CDR3 sequence: CASSYGRHRYEQYF. The DNA for the CDR3 is TGTGCCAGCAGTTACGGGAGGCATCGCTACGAGCAGTACTTC.

A word on this clone: Compared with germline, one end of the junction differs, possibly owing to a read error. Different DNA sequences within this sample yield the same CDR3. The gene calls are TRBV7-2 and TRBJ1-2, with a weak D call TRBD1 (5 bases). The germline gives CDR1 SGHTA, CDR2 FQGNSA. This CDR3 comprises 13 residues. CDR3 coding DNA: TGTGCTAGCAGCTTATTGACAGCCTATGGCTACACCTTC. Residues: CASSLLTAYGYTF.

This clone came up a few times. The chain links TRBV5-8 to TRBJ2-7, with a tentative D call TRBD2 (5 bases). Trimming cost V 0 bases and J 2 bases, with 6 bases left between them. This CDR3 region has 13 residues. Germline CDR1 and CDR2: SGHTS and YDEGEE. The CDR3: CASSLVATYEQYF. CDR3 DNA: TGTGCCAGCAGCTTGGTAGCGACCTACGAGCAGTACTTC.

Points on this clone: The junction departs from germline at one end; a sequencing error may be responsible. The chain is built from TRBV7-6 and TRBJ2-1; 11 positions match TRBD2. The CDR3 is 16 amino acids. Germline loops: CDR1 SGHVS, CDR2 FNYEAQ. CDR3 nucleotide sequence: TGTGCCAGCAGCGTAGCGACTAGCGGGGTCCCCAATGAGCAGTTCTTC. This encodes CASSVATSGVPNEQFF.

The chain recombines TRBV7-6 with TRBJ2-3, with TRBD2 as a possible D gene (5 bases). CDR1 and CDR2 (germline): SGHVS, FNYEAQ. The germline V and J ends were trimmed by 1 base and 1 base, with 21 bases remaining between them. The CDR3 is 19 residues long. This chain's CDR3 is CASSLDPGSGGPGTDTQYF. CDR3 coding DNA: TGTGCCAGCAGCTTAGACCCTGGTAGTGGCGGGCCTGGCACAGATACGCAGTATTTT.

The CDR3 spells CASSPRTGIHEQYF. In DNA form, the CDR3 reads TGTGCCAGCAGCCCTAGGACAGGGATCCACGAGCAGTACTTC. The gene calls are TRBV7-2 and TRBJ2-7, with 8 bases matching TRBD1. CDR3 size: 14 residues. Looked up from germline, CDR1 is SGHTA and CDR2 is FQGNSA. Germline trimming cut 5 bases from V and 5 bases from J; bases unmatched to any gene: 8.

The rearrangement links TRBV5-6 to TRBJ2-2; 7 nucleotides match TRBD1. CDR1 is SGHDT, CDR2 YYEEEE, per germline. Trimming took 0 bases from V and 4 from J; bases not matched to a gene: 9. The CDR3 extends over 17 amino acids. CDR3 in DNA: TGTGCCAGCAGCTTGGAGAGGACAGGTGAATTCACCGGGGAGCTGTTTTTT. Translated, it gives CASSLERTGEFTGELFF.

The chain has TRBV5-4 and TRBJ1-1, with D uncertain. Germline V CDR1 and CDR2: SGHNT, YYREEE (reference sequence). The CDR3 contains 15 residues. V was pared by 0 bases and J by 1 base, with 10 bases between. The DNA for the CDR3 is TGTGCCAGCAGCTTGGAACTAGCTTCGAACACTGAAGCTTTCTTT. As protein: CASSLELASNTEAFF.

The chain joins TRBV9 to TRBJ2-1, with 12 bases aligning to TRBD1. The length of the CDR3 is 14 residues. Trimming took 3 bases from V and 8 from J; bases not matched to a gene: 3. Germline V gives CDR1 SGDLS, CDR2 YYNGEE. CDR3: CASSAGTGGDEQFF. The CDR3 DNA reads as TGTGCCAGCAGCGCCGGGACAGGGGGCGATGAGCAGTTCTTC.

CDR3 nucleotides: TGCGCCAGCAGCTTGGAGACACCCAACGTCCTGACTTTC. Translation: CASSLETPNVLTF. The chain employs TRBV5-1 and TRBJ2-6, with unresolved D. Germline CDR1 and CDR2: SGHRS and YFSETQ. The CDR3 has 13 amino acids. Trimming cost V 0 bases and J 8 bases, with 6 bases left between them.

This clone was seen once. This rearrangement joins TRBV7-2 to TRBJ2-5; tentative D call: TRBD2 (6 bases). The ends were cut back, 5 bases at V and 1 base at J, with 17 bases in the middle. The CDR3 is 16 amino acids. The V gene's germline CDR1 is SGHTA and CDR2 FQGNSA. CDR3 bases: TGTGCCAGCAGCCCCCCGGGACTCCGAATCCAAGAGACCCAGTACTTC. This codes for CASSPPGLRIQETQYF.

The chain uses TRBV19 and TRBJ2-3; TRBD1 matches 11 bases. V was pared by 5 bases and J by 4 bases, with 2 bases of the junction left unmatched. Germline CDR1 and CDR2: LNHDA and SQIVND (reference sequence). The CDR3 has 14 amino acids. The CDR3 is CASSWTGGADTQYF. CDR3 nucleotide sequence: TGTGCCAGTAGTTGGACAGGGGGCGCAGATACGCAGTATTTT.

The gene calls are TRBV5-1 and TRBJ1-2; possible D gene TRBD1, 6 bases. The CDR3 totals 16 residues. The germline V and J ends were trimmed by 7 bases and 3 bases, with 22 bases remaining between them. CDR1 and CDR2 from the germline V gene are SGHRS and YFSETQ. CDR3 DNA sequence: TGCGCCAGCCATTTGAGGGGGAGTAACTGGGACTATGGCTACACCTTC. Translation gives CASHLRGSNWDYGYTF.

About this clone itself: This sample includes further DNA sequences coding for the same CDR3. The chain uses TRBV4-3 and TRBJ2-2; possible D gene TRBD2, 5 bases. V lost 0 bases to trimming and J lost 1 base, with 6 bases between them. The CDR3 has 15 amino acids. Germline CDR1 is LGHNA and CDR2 is YSLEER. CDR3: CASSQDRGNTGELFF. The CDR3 coding sequence is TGCGCCAGCAGCCAAGACCGGGGGAACACCGGGGAGCTGTTTTTT.

This clone was seen only a few times. The chain joins TRBV30 to TRBJ2-2, with a tentative D call TRBD1 (5 bases). V gave up 2 bases and J gave up 6 bases, with 16 bases separating them. The CDR3 sequence is 15 residues long. CDR1 is GTSNPN and CDR2 is SVGIG in the germline V gene (reference sequence). CDR3 protein: CAWSSGAPSPGELFF. In DNA form, the CDR3 reads TGTGCCTGGAGTAGTGGGGCGCCGTCACCCGGGGAGCTGTTTTTT.

The chain joins TRBV5-1 to TRBJ2-5, with 13 bases aligning to TRBD2. Germline CDR1 is SGHRS and CDR2 is YFSETQ. J lost 1 base, V lost 2 bases, and 5 bases had no gene match. This CDR3 is 17 amino acids long. The CDR3 is CASSFGLAGAVQETQYF. As DNA, the CDR3 is TGCGCCAGCAGCTTTGGACTAGCGGGGGCCGTCCAAGAGACCCAGTACTTC.

V and J are TRBV7-2 and TRBJ1-4; the D gene is possibly TRBD1 (6 bases). CDR1 SGHTA and CDR2 FQGNSA come from the germline V gene. With 6 bases removed from V and 5 bases from J, the gap between germline ends came to 16 bases. The CDR3 runs to 15 residues. Here the CDR3 reads CASRVDIDRNEKLFF. The CDR3 region has the DNA TGTGCCAGCAGGGTCGATATAGACAGGAATGAAAAACTGTTTTTT.

The rearrangement links TRBV16 to TRBJ1-5; 7 bases align to TRBD1. The CDR3 is 17 residues long. Germline assignment: CDR1 KGHSY and CDR2 FQNENV. J was trimmed by 6 bases and V by 0 bases; bases with no gene match: 11. CDR3 DNA: TGTGCCAGCAGCCAATCCCGTGACAGGGTTGCTGGTCAGCCCCAGCATTTT. It is translated as CASSQSRDRVAGQPQHF. Full variable domain (rest looked up from reference TRBV16 and TRBJ1-5): GEEVAQTPKHLVRGEGQKAKLYCAPIKGHSYVFWYQQVLKNEFKFLISFQNENVFDETGMPKERFSAKCLPNSPCSLEIQATKLEDSAVYFCASSQSRDRVAGQPQHFGDGTRLSIL.

V usage is TRBV5-4 and J usage is TRBJ1-2; the D is unclear. The CDR3 extends over 14 amino acids. Germline loops: CDR1 SGHNT, CDR2 YYREEE (reference sequence). The germline V and J ends were trimmed by 0 bases and 3 bases, with 9 bases remaining between them. CDR3 bases: TGTGCCAGCAGCTTGGCCGGGTTGGACTATGGCTACACCTTC. Its translation is CASSLAGLDYGYTF.

The rearrangement links TRBV19 to TRBJ2-1; the match to TRBD2 covers 7 bases. CDR1 is LNHDA, CDR2 SQIVND, per germline (reference sequence). The CDR3 length is 15 residues. V gave up 5 bases and J gave up 3 bases; unmatched junction bases: 7. In nucleotides, the CDR3 is TGTGCCAGTAGTCTTCGGGAGGAGGTCTACAATGAGCAGTTCTTC. Amino acid sequence: CASSLREEVYNEQFF.

The V call is TRBV7-2, the J call TRBJ1-4; TRBD1 matches 8 bases. With V trimmed by 5 bases and J by 2 bases, 7 bases remained unmatched. This CDR3 spans 16 amino acids. Germline loops: CDR1 SGHTA, CDR2 FQGNSA. The CDR3 coding sequence is TGTGCCAGCAGCACAGGGGGAAAAGGGACTAATGAAAAACTGTTTTTT. Its protein is CASSTGGKGTNEKLFF.